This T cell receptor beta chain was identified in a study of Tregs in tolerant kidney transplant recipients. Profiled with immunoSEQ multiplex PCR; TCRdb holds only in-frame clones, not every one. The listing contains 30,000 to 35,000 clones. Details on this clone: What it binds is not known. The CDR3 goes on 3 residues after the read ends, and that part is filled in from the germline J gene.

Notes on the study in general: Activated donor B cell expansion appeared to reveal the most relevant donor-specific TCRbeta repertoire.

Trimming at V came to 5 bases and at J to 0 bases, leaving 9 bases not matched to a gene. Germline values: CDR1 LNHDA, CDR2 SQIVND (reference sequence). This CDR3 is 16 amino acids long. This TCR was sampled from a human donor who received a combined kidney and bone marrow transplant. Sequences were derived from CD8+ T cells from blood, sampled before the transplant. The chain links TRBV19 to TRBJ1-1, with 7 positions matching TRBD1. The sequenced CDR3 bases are TGTGCCAGTAGTCCGCAGGGACAGACCATGAACACTGAA. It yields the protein CASSPQGQTMNTE. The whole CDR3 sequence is CASSPQGQTMNTEAFF.